This T cell receptor beta chain was retrieved from a study of blood T cells in healthy people across ages. From germline, CDR1 is SGHTA and CDR2 FQGNSA. V trimming: 5 bases; J trimming: 5 bases; junction bases outside the gene matches: 12. The CDR3 runs to 16 residues. This clonotype turned up a few times. Using a J-beta primer mix together with a sample-barcoded 5' primer, a second PCR was run for roughly 7 to 12 cycles. TCRdb processed the 5' RACE reads anew with MiXCR; each CDR3 protein has one entry. The table records about 1.8 million distinct CDR3 sequences, around 50% of them present only once.

The source material was blood. The chain is built from TRBV7-2 and TRBJ2-1; 7 bases map to TRBD1. This clonotype was obtained from a middle-aged woman in good health. CDR3 region: CASSRRSRDRNNEQFF. In nucleotides, the CDR3 is TGTGCCAGCAGCAGAAGGTCCCGGGACAGAAACAATGAGCAGTTCTTC.